The subject of this entry is one TCR beta chain. Its target is not known. Template switching supplied a universal primer site; unique molecular identifiers were carried on the cDNA. TCRdb called the 5' RACE reads again in MiXCR, with one record for every CDR3 protein. Here the sample spans 1.5 million or so distinct CDR3 sequences, roughly 35% being singletons. The data were taken from a study of identical twins. The CDR3 runs to 15 residues. Germline CDR1 and CDR2: DFQATT and SNEGSKA (reference sequence). V shed 6 bases and J 4 bases; nucleotides not matched to a gene: 8. General study points: The models systematically underestimated how much out-of-frame TCR alpha was shared in monozygotic twins. For cord blood, abundant beta clonotypes had fewer insertions, unlike memory repertoires, which showed none. Out-of-frame alpha sequences common to twins exhibited a surplus of low generation probability.

This sequence originates from a newborn girl in good health. The sample comprised cord blood. The J gene is TRBJ2-2, the V gene TRBV20-1; 10 bases fit TRBD2. CDR3 in amino acids: CSAETSGKGTGELFF. The CDR3 bases are TGCAGTGCAGAAACTAGCGGGAAGGGCACCGGGGAGCTGTTTTTT.